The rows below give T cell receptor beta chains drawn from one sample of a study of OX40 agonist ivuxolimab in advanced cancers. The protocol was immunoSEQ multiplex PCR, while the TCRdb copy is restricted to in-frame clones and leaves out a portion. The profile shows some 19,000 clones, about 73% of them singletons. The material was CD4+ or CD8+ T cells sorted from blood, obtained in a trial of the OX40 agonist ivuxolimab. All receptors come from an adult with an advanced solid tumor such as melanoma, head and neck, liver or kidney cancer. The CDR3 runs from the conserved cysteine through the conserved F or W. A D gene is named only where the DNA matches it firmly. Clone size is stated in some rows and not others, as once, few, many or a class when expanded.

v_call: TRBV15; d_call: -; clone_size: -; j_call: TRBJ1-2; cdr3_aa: CATSRDDYGYTF; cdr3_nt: TGTGCCACCAGCAGAGATGACTATGGCTACACCTTC
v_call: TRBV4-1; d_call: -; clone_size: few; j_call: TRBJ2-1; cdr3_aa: CASSQIDLTTYNEQFF; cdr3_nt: TGCGCCAGCAGCCAGATCGACCTTACCACTTACAATGAGCAGTTCTTC
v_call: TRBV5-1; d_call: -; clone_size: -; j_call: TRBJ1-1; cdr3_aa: CASSGLGDRPNTEAFF; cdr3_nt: TGCGCCAGCAGCGGCCTCGGAGACAGACCGAACACTGAAGCTTTCTTT
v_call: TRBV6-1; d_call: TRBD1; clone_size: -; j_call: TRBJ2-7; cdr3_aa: CASSSYRDSRYEQYF; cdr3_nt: TGTGCCAGCAGTAGTTACCGGGACAGTCGCTACGAGCAGTACTTC
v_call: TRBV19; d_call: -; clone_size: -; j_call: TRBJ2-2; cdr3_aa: CASTGQGVTGELFF; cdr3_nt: TGTGCCAGTACTGGCCAGGGAGTTACCGGGGAGCTGTTTTTT
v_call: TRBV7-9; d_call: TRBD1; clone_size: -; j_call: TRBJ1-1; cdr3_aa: CASTRDRYSEAFF; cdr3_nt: TGTGCCAGCACCCGGGACAGATACTCTGAAGCTTTCTTT
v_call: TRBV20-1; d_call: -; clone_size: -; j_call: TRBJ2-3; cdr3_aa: CSAILADTQYF; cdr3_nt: TGCAGTGCTATACTAGCAGATACGCAGTATTTT
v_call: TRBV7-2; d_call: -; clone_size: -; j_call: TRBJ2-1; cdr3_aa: CASSTRVGGEQFF; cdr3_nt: TGTGCCAGCAGCACACGGGTTGGGGGTGAGCAGTTCTTC
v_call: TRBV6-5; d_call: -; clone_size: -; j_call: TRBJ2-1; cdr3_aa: CASSSLGGMGPQPQFF; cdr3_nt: TGTGCCAGCAGTTCTTTGGGGGGTATGGGCCCCCAACCGCAGTTCTTC
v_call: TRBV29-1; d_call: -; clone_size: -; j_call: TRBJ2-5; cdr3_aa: CSVVARETQYF; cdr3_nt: TGCAGCGTTGTCGCCCGGGAGACCCAGTACTTC
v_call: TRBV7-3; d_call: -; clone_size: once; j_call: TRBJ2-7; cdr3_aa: CASSSFTQVMYEQYF; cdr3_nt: TGTGCCAGCAGCTCCTTTACACAGGTGATGTACGAGCAGTACTTC
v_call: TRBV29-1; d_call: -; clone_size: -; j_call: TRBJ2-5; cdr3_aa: CSVELGETQYF; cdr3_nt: TGCAGCGTTGAATTGGGGGAGACCCAGTACTTC
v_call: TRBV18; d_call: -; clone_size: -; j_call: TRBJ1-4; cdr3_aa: CASSPIQGVEKLFF; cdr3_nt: TGTGCCAGCTCACCCATCCAGGGCGTAGAGAAACTGTTTTTT
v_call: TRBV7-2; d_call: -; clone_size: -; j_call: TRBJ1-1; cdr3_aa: CASSRGVQNTEAFF; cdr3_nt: TGTGCCAGCTCCCGGGGGGTCCAGAACACTGAAGCTTTCTTT
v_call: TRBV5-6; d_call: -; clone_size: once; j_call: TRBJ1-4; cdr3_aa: CASSRRQHANEKLFF; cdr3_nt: TGTGCCAGCAGCCGCAGACAGCATGCTAATGAAAAACTGTTTTTT
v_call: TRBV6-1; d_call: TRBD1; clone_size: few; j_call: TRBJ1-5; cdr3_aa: CASSDWQGAGQPQHF; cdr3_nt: TGTGCCAGCAGTGATTGGCAGGGGGCCGGTCAGCCCCAGCATTTT
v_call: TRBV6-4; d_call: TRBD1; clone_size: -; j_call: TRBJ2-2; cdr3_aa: CASSGQGDTGELFF; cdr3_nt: TGTGCCAGCAGTGGACAGGGAGACACCGGGGAGCTGTTTTTT
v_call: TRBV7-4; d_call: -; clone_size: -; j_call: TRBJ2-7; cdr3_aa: CASSVSYEQYF; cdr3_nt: TGTGCCAGCAGCGTCTCCTACGAGCAGTACTTC
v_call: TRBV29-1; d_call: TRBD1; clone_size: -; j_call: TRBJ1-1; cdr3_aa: CSPLLNNRGMATEAFF; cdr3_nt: TGCAGCCCACTACTTAACAACAGGGGGATGGCCACTGAAGCTTTCTTT
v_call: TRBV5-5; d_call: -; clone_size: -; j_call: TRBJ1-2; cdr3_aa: CASSLAGDGYYGYTF; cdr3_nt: TGTGCCAGCAGCTTGGCCGGGGACGGGTACTATGGCTACACCTTC
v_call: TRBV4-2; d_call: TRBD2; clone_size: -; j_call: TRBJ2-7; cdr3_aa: CASSLGPSGRVSEQYF; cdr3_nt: TGTGCCAGCAGCTTAGGTCCTAGCGGGAGAGTGAGCGAGCAGTACTTC
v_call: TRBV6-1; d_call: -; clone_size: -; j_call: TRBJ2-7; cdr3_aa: CASSDKGVQREQYF; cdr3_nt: TGTGCCAGCAGCGATAAGGGGGTTCAGCGCGAGCAGTACTTC
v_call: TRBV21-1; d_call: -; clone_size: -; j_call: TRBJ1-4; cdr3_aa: CASSAVGEGSEKLFF; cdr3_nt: -
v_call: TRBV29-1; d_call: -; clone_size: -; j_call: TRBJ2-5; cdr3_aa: CSVADGTTKETQYF; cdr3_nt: TGCAGCGTAGCGGATGGGACAACTAAAGAGACCCAGTACTTC
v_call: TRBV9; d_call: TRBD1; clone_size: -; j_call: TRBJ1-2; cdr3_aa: CASSANRGEGGYTF; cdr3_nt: TGTGCCAGCAGCGCAAACAGGGGAGAGGGTGGCTACACCTTC
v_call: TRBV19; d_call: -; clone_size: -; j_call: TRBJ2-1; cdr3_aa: CASSIPLESRSLQFF; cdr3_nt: TGTGCCAGTAGTATCCCCCTCGAGTCGCGATCGTTGCAGTTCTTC
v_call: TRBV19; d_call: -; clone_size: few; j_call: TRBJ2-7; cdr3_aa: CASSIDRGIGEQYF; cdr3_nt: TGTGCCAGTAGTATAGATCGGGGAATTGGCGAGCAGTACTTC
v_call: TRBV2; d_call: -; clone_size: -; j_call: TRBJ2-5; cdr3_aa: CASSERGRETQYF; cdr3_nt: TGTGCCAGCAGTGAACGGGGTCGAGAGACCCAGTACTTC
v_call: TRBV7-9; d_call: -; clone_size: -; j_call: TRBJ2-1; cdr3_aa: CASSPGPLYNEQFF; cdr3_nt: TGTGCCAGCAGCCCGGGACCGCTTTACAATGAGCAGTTCTTC
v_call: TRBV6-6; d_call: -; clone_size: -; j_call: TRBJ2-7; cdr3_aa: CASSYAVKYEQYF; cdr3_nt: TGTGCCAGCAGTTACGCCGTCAAGTACGAGCAGTACTTC
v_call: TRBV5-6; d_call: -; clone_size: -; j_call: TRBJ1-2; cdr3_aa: CASSLRGELYGYTF; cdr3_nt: TGTGCCAGCAGCTTGAGGGGGGAGCTGTATGGCTACACCTTC
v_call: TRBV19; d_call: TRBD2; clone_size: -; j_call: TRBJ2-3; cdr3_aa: CASSFRLAGGVTDTQYF; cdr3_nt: TGTGCCAGTAGTTTCCGTCTAGCGGGGGGGGTCACAGATACGCAGTATTTT
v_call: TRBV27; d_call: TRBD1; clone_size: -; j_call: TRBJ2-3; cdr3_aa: CASSRGLGTQYF; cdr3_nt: TGTGCCAGCAGTAGGGGGCTGGGTACGCAGTATTTT
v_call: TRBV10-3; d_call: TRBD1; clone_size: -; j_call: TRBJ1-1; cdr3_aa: CAIMEGANTEAFF; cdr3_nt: TGTGCCATCATGGAGGGGGCGAACACTGAAGCTTTCTTT
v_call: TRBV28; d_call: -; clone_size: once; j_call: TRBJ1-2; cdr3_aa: CASSPGAGYGYTF; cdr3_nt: TGTGCCAGCAGTCCAGGGGCCGGATATGGCTACACCTTC
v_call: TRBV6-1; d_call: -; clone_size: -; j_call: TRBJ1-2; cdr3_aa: CASSDRGTYGYTF; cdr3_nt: TGTGCCAGCAGTGACAGGGGCACCTATGGCTACACCTTC
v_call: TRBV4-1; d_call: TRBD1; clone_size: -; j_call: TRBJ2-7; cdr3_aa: CASSPGTGEATYEQYF; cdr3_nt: TGCGCCAGCAGCCCCGGGACAGGGGAGGCGACCTACGAGCAGTACTTC
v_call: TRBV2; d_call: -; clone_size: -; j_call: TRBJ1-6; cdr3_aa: CAGKGPTVDNSPLHF; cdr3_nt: TGTGCCGGGAAGGGCCCAACCGTTGATAATTCACCCCTCCACTTT
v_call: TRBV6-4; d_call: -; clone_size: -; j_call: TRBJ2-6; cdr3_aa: CASSIESTRQSRVNVLTF; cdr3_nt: TGTGCCAGCAGTATAGAGTCCACACGACAAAGTCGGGTCAACGTCCTGACTTTC
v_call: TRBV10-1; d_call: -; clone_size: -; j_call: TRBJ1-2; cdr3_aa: CASSRSRGGGYTF; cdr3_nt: TGCGCCAGCAGTAGGTCCAGGGGTGGTGGCTACACCTTC
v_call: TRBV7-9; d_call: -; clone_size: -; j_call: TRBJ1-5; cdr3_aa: CASSGDAGNQPQHF; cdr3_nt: TGTGCCAGCAGCGGTGATGCGGGAAATCAGCCCCAGCATTTT
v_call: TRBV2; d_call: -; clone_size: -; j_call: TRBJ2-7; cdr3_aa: CARATGTVSREQYF; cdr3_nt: TGTGCCAGGGCCACCGGGACTGTCTCGCGGGAGCAGTACTTC
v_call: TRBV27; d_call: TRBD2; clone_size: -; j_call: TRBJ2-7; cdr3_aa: CASSLLGGSYYEQYF; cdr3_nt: TGTGCCAGCAGTTTATTGGGAGGGTCTTACTACGAGCAGTACTTC
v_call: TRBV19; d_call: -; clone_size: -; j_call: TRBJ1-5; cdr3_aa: CASSETSGQPQHF; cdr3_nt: TGTGCCAGTAGCGAAACCAGTGGACAGCCCCAGCATTTT
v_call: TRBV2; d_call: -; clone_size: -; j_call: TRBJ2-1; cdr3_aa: CASSAGLPFYNEQFF; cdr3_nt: TGTGCCAGCAGTGCGGGACTCCCCTTCTACAATGAGCAGTTCTTC
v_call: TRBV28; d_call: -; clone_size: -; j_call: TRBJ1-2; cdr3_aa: CASSLSQGGGYGYTF; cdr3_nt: TGTGCCAGCAGTTTATCTCAGGGAGGAGGGTATGGCTACACCTTC
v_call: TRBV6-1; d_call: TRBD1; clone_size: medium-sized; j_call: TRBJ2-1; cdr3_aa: CASSVETGSYNEQFF; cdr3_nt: TGTGCCAGCAGTGTGGAGACAGGGTCCTACAATGAGCAGTTCTTC
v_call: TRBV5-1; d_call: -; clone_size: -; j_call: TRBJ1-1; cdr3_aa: CASSLEWAGQAFF; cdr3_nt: TGCGCCAGCAGCTTGGAGTGGGCAGGACAAGCTTTCTTT
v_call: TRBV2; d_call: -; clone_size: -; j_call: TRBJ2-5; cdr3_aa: CASSGKETQYF; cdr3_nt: TGTGCCAGCAGCGGGAAAGAGACCCAGTACTTC
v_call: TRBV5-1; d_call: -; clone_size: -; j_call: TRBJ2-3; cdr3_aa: CASSLGHRLRDAQYF; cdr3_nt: TGCGCCAGCAGCTTGGGGCACCGATTGAGGGATGCGCAGTATTTT
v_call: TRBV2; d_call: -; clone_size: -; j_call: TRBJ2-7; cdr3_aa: CASILDGAAYEQYF; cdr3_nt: TGTGCCAGCATTCTCGACGGGGCCGCCTACGAGCAGTACTTC
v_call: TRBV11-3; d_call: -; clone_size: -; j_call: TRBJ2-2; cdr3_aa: CASSPQGNSGELFF; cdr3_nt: TGTGCCAGCAGCCCACAGGGTAATTCCGGGGAGCTGTTTTTT
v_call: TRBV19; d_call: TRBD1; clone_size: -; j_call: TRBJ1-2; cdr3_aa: CASIKGDTGVYGYTF; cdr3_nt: TGTGCCAGTATTAAGGGAGACACAGGGGTCTATGGCTACACCTTC
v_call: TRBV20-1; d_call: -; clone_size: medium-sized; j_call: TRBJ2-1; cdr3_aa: CSASGGGEQFF; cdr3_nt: TGCAGTGCTAGTGGGGGTGGTGAGCAGTTCTTC
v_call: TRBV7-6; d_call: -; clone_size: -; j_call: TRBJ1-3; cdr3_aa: CASSLAAATSGNTIYF; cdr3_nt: TGTGCCAGCAGCTTAGCGGCAGCCACCTCTGGAAACACCATATATTTT